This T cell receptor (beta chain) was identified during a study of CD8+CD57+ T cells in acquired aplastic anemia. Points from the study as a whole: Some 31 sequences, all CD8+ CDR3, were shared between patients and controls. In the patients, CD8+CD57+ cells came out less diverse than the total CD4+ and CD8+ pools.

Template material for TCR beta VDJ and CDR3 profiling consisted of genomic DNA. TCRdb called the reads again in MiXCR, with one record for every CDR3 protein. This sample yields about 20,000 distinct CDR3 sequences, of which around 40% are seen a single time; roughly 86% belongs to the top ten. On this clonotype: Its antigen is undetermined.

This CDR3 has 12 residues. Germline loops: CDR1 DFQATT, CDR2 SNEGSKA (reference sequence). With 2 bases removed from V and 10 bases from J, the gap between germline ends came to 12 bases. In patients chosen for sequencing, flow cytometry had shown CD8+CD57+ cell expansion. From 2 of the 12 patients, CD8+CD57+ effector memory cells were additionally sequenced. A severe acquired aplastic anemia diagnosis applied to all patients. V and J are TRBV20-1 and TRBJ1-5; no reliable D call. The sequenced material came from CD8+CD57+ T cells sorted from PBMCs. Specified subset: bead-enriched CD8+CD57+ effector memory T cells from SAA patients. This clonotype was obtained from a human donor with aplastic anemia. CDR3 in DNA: TGCAGTGCTAGACCCACAGAGGGTCCCCAGCATTTT. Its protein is CSARPTEGPQHF.